This T cell receptor (beta chain) derives from a study of human T cells and chemical hapten exposure. Study details: An area of 2 cm by 2 cm on upper inner arm skin received 2% DPC for sensitization. Study findings and constraints: TCRs above 1 in 1000 frequency did not change with DPC sensitization.

In this sample, this clonotype turned up a few times. Antigen specificity is unknown. TCRdb recomputed calls from the RACE reads with MiXCR, one row per CDR3 protein. The repertoire holds approximately 97,000 distinct CDR3 sequences, with 27% as singletons. The CDR3 extends over 16 amino acids. The germline V gene encodes CDR1 SGHTA and CDR2 FQGNSA. Trimming removed 2 bases from V and 3 bases from J, with 14 bases in between. Indicated time point: patch test 3, about 24 weeks after DPC sensitization. Treatment noted: therapeutic diphenylcyclopropenone sensitization with weekly scalp DPC. Whole blood that had not been fractionated was the source of extracted total RNA.

This specimen was whole blood, taken in connection with sensitization to the hapten diphenylcyclopropenone (DPC). The sequence was collected from a man between 40 and 49 years old with alopecia areata. Some clones in this sample may be carry-over from other donors' samples. The V call is TRBV7-2, the J call TRBJ2-1; maybe TRBD2 (5 bases). For the CDR3, the DNA is TGTGCCAGCAGCTTAATGTCTGCCGGGAACTACAATGAGCAGTTCTTC. Its protein product is CASSLMSAGNYNEQFF.